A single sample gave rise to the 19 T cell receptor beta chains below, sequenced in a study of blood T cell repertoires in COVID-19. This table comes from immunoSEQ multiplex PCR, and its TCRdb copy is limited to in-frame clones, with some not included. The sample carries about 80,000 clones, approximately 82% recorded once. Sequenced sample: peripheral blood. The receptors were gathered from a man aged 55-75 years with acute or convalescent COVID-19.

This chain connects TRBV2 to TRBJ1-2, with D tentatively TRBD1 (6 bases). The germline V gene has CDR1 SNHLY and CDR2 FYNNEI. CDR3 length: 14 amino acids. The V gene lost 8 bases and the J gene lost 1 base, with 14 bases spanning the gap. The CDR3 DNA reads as TGTGCCAGCGGGTCCGAACAGGGTAACTATGGCTACACCTTC. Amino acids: CASGSEQGNYGYTF.

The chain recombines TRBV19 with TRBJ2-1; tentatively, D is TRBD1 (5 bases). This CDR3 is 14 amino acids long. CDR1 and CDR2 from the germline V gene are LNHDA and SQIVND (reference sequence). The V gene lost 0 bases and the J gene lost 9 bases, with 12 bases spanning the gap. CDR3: CASSIDYQGAEQFF. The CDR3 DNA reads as TGTGCCAGTAGTATAGACTATCAGGGTGCTGAGCAGTTCTTC.

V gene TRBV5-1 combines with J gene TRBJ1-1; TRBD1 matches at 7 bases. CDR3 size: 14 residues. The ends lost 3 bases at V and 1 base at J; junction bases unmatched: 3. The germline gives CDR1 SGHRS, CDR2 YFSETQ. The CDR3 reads CASSSDRENTEAFF. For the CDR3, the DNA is TGCGCCAGCAGCTCTGACAGGGAGAACACTGAAGCTTTCTTT.

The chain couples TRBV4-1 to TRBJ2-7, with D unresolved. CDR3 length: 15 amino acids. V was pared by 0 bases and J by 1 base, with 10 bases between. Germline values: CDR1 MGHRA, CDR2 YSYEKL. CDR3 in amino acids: CASSQDNSLSYEQYF. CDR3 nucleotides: TGCGCCAGCAGCCAAGATAACAGTTTATCCTACGAGCAGTACTTC.

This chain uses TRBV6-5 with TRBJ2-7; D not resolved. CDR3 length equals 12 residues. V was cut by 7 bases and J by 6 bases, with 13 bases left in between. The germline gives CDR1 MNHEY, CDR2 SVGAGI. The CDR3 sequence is CASNRRRGEQYF. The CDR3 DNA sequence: TGTGCCAGCAATAGGCGGCGAGGCGAGCAGTACTTC.

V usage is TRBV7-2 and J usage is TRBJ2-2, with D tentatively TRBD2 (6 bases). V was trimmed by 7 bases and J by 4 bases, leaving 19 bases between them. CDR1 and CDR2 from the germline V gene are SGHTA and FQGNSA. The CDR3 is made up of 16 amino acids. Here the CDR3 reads CASTPGLGSGTGELFF. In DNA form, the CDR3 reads TGTGCCAGCACCCCCGGGCTTGGTAGCGGCACCGGGGAGCTGTTTTTT.

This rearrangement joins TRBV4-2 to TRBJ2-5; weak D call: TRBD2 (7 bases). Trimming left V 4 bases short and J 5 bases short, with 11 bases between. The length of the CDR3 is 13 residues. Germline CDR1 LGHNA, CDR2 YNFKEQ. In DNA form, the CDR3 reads TGTGCCAGCAGCCGGGGGGGCGGGGAGACCCAGTACTTC. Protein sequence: CASSRGGGETQYF.

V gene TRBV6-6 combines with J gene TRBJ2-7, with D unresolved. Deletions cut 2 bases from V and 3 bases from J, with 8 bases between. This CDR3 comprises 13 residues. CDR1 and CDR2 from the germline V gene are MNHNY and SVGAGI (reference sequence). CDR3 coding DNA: TGTGCCAGCAGTTACGGGCAAAACTACGAGCAGTACTTC. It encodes CASSYGQNYEQYF.

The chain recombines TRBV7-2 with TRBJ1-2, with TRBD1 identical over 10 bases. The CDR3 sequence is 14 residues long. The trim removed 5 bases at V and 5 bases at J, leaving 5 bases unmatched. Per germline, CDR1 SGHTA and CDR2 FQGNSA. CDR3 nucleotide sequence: TGTGCCAGCAGCCCTCGGACAGGGGGATATGGCTACACCTTC. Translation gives CASSPRTGGYGYTF.

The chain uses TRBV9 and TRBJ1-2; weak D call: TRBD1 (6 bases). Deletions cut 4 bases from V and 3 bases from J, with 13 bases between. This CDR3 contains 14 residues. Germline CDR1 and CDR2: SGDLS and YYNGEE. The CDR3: CASSSQGGDYGYTF. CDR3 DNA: TGTGCCAGCAGCTCCCAAGGGGGAGACTATGGCTACACCTTC.

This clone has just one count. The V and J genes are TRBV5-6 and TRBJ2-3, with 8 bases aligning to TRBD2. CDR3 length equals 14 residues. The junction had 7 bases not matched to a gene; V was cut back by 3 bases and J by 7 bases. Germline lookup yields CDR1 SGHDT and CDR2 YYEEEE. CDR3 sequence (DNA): TGTGCCAGCAGCTCCACTAGCGGTCGGAATACGCAGTATTTT. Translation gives CASSSTSGRNTQYF.

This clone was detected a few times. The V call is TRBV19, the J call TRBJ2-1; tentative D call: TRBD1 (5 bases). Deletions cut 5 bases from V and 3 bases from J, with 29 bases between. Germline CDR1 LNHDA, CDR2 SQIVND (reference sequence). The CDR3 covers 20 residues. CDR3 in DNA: TGTGCCAGTAGTCCCGCCCTAGGGGCAGGGCTGTCCCTCTACTACAATGAGCAGTTCTTC. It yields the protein CASSPALGAGLSLYYNEQFF.

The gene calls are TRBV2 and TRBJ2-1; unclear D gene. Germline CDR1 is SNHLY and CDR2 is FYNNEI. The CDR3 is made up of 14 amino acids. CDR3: CAQPYTETYNEQFF. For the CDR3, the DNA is TGTGCTCAGCCATATACAGAAACTTACAATGAGCAGTTCTTC.

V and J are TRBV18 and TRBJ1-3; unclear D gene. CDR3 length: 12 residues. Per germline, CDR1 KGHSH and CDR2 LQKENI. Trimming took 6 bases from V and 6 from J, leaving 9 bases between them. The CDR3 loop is CASSPGENTIYF. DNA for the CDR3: TGTGCCAGCTCGCCCGGGGAAAACACCATATATTTT.

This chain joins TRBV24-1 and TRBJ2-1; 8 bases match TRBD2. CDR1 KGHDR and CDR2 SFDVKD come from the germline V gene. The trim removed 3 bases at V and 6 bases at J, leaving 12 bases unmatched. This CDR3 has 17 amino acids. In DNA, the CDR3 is TGTGCCACCAGTGATCCCCCAGGGAGAGGGACTAGCAATGAGCAGTTCTTC. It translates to CATSDPPGRGTSNEQFF.

CDR3 in DNA: TGCGCCAGCAGCCAAGATACTAGCGGGGGAATTGGGAATGAGCAGTTCTTC. Amino acid sequence: CASSQDTSGGIGNEQFF. The genes are TRBV4-3 and TRBJ2-1; 11 nucleotides match TRBD2. V lost 0 bases, J lost 7 bases, and 8 bases stayed unmatched. The germline V gene has CDR1 LGHNA and CDR2 YSLEER. The CDR3 runs to 17 residues.

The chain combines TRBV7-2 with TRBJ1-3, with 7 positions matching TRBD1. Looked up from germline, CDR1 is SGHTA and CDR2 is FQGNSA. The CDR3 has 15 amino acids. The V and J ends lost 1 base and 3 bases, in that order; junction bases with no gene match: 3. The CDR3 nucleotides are TGTGCCAGCAGCTTAGTAGGGGGCTATGGAAACACCATATATTTT. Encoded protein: CASSLVGGYGNTIYF.

The CDR3 spells CASSLVRTLSGNTIYF. CDR3 nucleotide sequence: TGTGCCAGCAGTTTGGTAAGGACTCTCTCTGGAAACACCATATATTTT. The chain recombines TRBV28 with TRBJ1-3, with D unresolved. This CDR3 is built from 16 residues. Per the germline V gene, CDR1 is MDHEN and CDR2 is SYDVKM. The ends were cut back, 3 bases at V and 0 bases at J, with 12 bases in the middle.

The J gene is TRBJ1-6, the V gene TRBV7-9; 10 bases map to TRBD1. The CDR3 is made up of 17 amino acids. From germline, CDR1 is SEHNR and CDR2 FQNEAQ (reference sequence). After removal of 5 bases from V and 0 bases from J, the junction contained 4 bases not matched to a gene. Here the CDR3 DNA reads TGTGCCAGCAGCCGACAGGGGGCAAACTCCTATAATTCACCCCTCCACTTT. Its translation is CASSRQGANSYNSPLHF.